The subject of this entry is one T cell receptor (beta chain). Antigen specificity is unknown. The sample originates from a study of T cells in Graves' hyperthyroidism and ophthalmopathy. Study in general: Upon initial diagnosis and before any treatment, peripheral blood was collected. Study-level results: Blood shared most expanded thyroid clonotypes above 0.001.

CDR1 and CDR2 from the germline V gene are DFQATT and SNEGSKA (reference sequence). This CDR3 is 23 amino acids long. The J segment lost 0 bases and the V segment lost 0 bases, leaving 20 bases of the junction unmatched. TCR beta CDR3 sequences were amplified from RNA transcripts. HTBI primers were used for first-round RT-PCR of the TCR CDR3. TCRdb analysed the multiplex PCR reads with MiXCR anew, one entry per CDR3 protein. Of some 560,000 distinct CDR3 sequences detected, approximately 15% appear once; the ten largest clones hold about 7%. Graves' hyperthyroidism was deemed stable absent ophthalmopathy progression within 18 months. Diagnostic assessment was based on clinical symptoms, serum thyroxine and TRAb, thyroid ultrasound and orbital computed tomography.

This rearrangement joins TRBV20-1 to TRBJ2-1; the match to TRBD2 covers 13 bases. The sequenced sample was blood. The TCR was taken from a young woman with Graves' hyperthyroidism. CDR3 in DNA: TGCAGTGCTAGAGATGGACGGGTGAGGACTAGCGGGAGTCCAATGAGCTCCTACAATGAGCAGTTCTTC. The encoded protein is CSARDGRVRTSGSPMSSYNEQFF.